Detailed here is one T cell receptor beta chain. This clone's antigen is unknown. There are no base qualities to consult, and no much larger clone falls within one base. A MiSeq instrument was used for deep resolution sequencing, which targeted depths ranging from 1 in 1 million up to 1 in 200,000 T cells, with coverage averaging 10x for each clonotype. The immunoSEQ hsTCRB Kit was used to generate TCR beta libraries. As for the authors' bioinformatics: The data were analyzed with ImmunoSEQ Analyzer and ImmunoSEQ Data Assistant, and V, D and J gene assignments followed IMGT definitions. Clonality, which ranges from 0 to 1, was calculated by subtracting the normalized Shannon entropy of productive rearrangement frequencies from one. Public clonotype analysis was restricted to overrepresented clonotypes comprising at least 0.05% of each patient's repertoire. Repertoires from approximately 13 age-matched healthy donors in immuneACCESS were used as clonality controls. The source is immuneACCESS, and TCRdb retained only in-frame sequences with V and J called. Part of the clones is not carried over; for the studies checked, unresolved V genes explain less than half of this, and the remainder is unexplained. The V and J calls and clone size come from that table; D and trimming were worked out from the DNA. This sample gives tens of thousands of clones in total; under 70% of them show up just once. 4.5% to 6% of the sample is in the top ten clones.

These data come from a study of cytotoxic CD8 clonotypes in ibrutinib-treated CLL (dated by TCRdb to about 2021). A note on the overall study: The cohort was composed of 11 relapsed/refractory and roughly 15 treatment-naive patients; IGHV unmutated status was identified in about 17 patients. Responses were partial in some 24 patients and complete in 2; after median about 70 months follow-up, around 15 stayed in remission and roughly twelve progressed. Response samples were obtained after a median of about 13 months of treatment, with a range of about 6 to 36 months. Samples averaged roughly 280,000 productive templates and around 91,000 productive rearrangements. Of the 90 or so participants in the trial, about 26 had longitudinal samples available. Cryopreserved peripheral blood mononuclear cells were collected before treatment, at response, and at either disease progression or sustained remission. All remission and progressive disease samples were collected while patients were still receiving ibrutinib. Beyond this particular receptor, the publication reports: An increase in clonality was observed at ibrutinib response, with clonality remaining stable during sustained remission and falling back toward baseline at progression. Public clonotypes were rare and either shrank or stayed stable during treatment, and the rise in clonality at ibrutinib response reflected expansion of private clonotypes. Sampling times were not matched between sustained-remission and progressing patients, and lymph node repertoires were not studied. At baseline, clonality was higher than in age-matched healthy donors and showed a strong correlation with circulating CD8+ T-cell counts.

The sample's time point label, in plain terms: about 11 months on ibrutinib. Around 2 micrograms of genomic DNA were extracted from cryopreserved PBMCs for TCR beta library preparation. Longitudinal blood samples from CLL patients on ibrutinib monotherapy were analyzed using high-throughput TCR beta sequencing. The patients took part in an open-label, single-center phase 2 trial of ibrutinib monotherapy. Based on the germline V gene, the CDR1 and CDR2 sequences are KGHSH and LQKENI. V loses 3 bases of germline sequence and J loses 2 bases, and the interval between the two ends is 13 bases. The CDR3, from cysteine to phenylalanine, totals 15 residues. Only the CDR3 part of the read is kept: 45 bases, read in frame from the first base.

Sequences were derived from PBMCs, sampled after 12 months of ibrutinib treatment. This TCR was recovered from a human donor with chronic lymphocytic leukemia. The V and J genes are TRBV18 and TRBJ1-2, with TRBD1 perhaps the D gene, on 5 matching bases. The nucleotides read TGTGCCAGCTCACCGAGTACAGGAAGCAACTATGGCTACACCTTC. This translates into CASSPSTGSNYGYTF.